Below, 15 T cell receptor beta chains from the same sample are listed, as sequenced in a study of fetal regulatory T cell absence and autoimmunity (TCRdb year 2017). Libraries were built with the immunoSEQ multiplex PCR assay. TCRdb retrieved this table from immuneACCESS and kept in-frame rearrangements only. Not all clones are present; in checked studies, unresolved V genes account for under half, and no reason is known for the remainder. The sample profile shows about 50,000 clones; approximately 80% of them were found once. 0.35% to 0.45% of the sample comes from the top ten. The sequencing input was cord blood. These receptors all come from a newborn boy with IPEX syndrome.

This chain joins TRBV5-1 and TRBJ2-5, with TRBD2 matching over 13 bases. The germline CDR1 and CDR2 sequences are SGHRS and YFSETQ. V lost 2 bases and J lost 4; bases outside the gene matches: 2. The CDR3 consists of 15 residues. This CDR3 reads CASSLLAGGPETQYF. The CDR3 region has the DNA TGCGCCAGCAGCTTACTAGCGGGGGGGCCAGAGACCCAGTACTTC.

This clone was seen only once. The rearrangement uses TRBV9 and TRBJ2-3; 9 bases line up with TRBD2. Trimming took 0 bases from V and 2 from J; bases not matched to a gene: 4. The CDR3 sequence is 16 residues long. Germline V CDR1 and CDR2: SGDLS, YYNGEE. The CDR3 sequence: CASSVEGGGVTDTQYF. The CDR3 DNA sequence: TGTGCCAGCAGCGTAGAAGGCGGGGGGGTCACAGATACGCAGTATTTT. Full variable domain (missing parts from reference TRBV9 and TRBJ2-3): DSGVTQTPKHLITATGQRVTLRCSPRSGDLSVYWYQQSLDQGLQFLIQYYNGEERAKGNILERFSAQQFPDLHSELNLSSLELGDSALYFCASSVEGGGVTDTQYFGPGTRLTVL.

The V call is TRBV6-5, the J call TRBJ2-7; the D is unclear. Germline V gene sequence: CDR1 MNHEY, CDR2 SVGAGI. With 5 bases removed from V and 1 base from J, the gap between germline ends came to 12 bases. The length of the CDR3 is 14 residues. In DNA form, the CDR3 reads TGTGCCAGCAGTGAAGACGGGCCGTCCTACGAGCAGTACTTC. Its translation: CASSEDGPSYEQYF.

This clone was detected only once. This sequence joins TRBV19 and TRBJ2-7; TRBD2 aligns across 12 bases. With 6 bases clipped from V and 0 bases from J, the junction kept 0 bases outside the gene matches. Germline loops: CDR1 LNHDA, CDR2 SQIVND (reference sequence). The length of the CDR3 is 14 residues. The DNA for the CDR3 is TGTGCCAGTAGGACTAGCGGGAGCTCCTACGAGCAGTACTTC. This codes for CASRTSGSSYEQYF. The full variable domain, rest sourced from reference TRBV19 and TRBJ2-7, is DGGITQSPKYLFRKEGQNVTLSCEQNLNHDAMYWYRQDPGQGLRLIYYSQIVNDFQKGDIAEGYSVSREKKESFPLTVTSAQKNPTAFYLCASRTSGSSYEQYFGPGTRLTVT.

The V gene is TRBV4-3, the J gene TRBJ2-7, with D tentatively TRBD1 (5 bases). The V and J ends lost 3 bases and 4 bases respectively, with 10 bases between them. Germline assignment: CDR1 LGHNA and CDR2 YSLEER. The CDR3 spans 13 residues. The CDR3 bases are TGCGCCAGCAGCCACGGCAGGGTTTACGAGCAGTACTTC. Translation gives CASSHGRVYEQYF.

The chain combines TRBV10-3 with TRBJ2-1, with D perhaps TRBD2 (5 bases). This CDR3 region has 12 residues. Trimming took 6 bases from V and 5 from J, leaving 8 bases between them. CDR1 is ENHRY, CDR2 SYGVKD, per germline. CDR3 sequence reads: CAISGVHNEQFF. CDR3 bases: TGTGCCATCAGCGGGGTTCACAATGAGCAGTTCTTC.

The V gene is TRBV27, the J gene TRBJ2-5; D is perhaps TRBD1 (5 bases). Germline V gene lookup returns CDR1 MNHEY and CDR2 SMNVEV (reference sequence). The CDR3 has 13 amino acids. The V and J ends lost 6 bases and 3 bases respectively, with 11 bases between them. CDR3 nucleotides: TGTGCCAGCAGGGGCAGGGAAAAAGAGACCCAGTACTTC. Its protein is CASRGREKETQYF.

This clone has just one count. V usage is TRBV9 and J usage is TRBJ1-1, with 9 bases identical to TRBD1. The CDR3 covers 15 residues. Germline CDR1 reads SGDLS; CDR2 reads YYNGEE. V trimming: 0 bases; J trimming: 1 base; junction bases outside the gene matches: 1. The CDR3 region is CASSVEGQGNTEAFF. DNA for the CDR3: TGTGCCAGCAGCGTAGAGGGACAGGGGAACACTGAAGCTTTCTTT.

CDR3 nucleotides: TGTGCCAGCAGCCCGGGACTAGCGGGAGGGGGGGAGCAGTACTTC. Translation: CASSPGLAGGGEQYF. The V gene is TRBV6-5, the J gene TRBJ2-7; 16 bases are a match to TRBD2. Germline V gene sequence: CDR1 MNHEY, CDR2 SVGAGI. Trimming removed 6 bases from V and 7 bases from J; junction bases left unmatched: 6. CDR3 length: 15 residues.

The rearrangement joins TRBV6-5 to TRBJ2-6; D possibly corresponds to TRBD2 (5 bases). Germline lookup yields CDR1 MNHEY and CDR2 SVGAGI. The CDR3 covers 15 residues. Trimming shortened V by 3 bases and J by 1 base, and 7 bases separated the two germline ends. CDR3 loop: CASSYRRSGANVLTF. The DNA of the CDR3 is TGTGCCAGCAGTTATAGGAGGTCTGGGGCCAACGTCCTGACTTTC.

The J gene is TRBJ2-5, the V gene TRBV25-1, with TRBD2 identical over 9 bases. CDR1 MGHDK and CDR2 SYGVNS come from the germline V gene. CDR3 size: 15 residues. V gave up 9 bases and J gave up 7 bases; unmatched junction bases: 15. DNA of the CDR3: TGTGCCAGTACCCCCCGGGGTAGCGGGAGAGGGACCCAGTACTTC. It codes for CASTPRGSGRGTQYF.

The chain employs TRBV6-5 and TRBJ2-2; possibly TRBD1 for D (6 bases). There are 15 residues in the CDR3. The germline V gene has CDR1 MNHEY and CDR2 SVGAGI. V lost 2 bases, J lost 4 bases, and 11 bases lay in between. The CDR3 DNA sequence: TGTGCCAGCAGTTACGCACAGGGTACCACCGGGGAGCTGTTTTTT. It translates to CASSYAQGTTGELFF.

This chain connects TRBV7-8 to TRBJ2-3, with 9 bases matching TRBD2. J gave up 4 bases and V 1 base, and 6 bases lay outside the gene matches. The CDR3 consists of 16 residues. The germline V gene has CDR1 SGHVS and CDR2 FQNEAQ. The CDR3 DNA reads TGTGCCAGCAGCTTAGATGCTAGCGGGGACGCAGATACGCAGTATTTT. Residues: CASSLDASGDADTQYF. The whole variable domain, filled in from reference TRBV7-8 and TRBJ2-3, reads GAGVSQSPRYKVAKRGQDVALRCDPISGHVSLFWYQQALGQGPEFLTYFQNEAQLDKSGLPSDRFFAERPEGSVSTLKIQRTQQEDSAVYLCASSLDASGDADTQYFGPGTRLTVL.

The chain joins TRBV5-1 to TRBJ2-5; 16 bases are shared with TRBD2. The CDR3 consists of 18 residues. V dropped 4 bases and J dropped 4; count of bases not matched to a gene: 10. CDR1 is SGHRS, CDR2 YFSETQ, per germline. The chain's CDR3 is CASSLPGGLAGGPETQYF. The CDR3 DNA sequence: TGCGCCAGCAGCCTCCCGGGGGGACTAGCGGGGGGGCCAGAGACCCAGTACTTC.

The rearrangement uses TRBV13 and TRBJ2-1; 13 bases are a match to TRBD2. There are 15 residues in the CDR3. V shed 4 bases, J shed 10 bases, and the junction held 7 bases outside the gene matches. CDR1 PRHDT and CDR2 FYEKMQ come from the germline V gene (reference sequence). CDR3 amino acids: CASSSGLAGVREQFF. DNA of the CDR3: TGTGCCAGCAGCTCCGGACTAGCGGGAGTTAGGGAGCAGTTCTTC.